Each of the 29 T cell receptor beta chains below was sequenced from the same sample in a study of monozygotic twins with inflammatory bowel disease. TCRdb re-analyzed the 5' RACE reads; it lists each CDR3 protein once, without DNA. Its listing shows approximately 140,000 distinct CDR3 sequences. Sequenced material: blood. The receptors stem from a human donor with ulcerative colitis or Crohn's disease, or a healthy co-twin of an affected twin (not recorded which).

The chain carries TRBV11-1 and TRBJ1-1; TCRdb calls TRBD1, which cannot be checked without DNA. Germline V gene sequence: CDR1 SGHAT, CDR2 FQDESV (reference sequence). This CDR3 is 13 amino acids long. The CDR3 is CASSLPSGRGAFF.

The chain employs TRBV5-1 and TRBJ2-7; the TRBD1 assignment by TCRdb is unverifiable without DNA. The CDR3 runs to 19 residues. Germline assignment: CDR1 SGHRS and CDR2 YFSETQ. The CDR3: CASSLVAIDRAMPSYEQYF.

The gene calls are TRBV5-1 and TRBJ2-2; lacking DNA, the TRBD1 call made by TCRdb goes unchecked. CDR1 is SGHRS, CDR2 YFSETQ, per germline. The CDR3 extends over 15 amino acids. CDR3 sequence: CASSSPTVGTGELFF.

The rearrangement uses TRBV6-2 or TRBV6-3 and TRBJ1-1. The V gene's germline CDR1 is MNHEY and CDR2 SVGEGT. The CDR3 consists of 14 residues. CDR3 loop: CASSPDRRNTEAFF.

The CDR3 loop reads CSAREGSARGELFF. V and J are TRBV20-1 and TRBJ2-2. The V gene's germline CDR1 is DFQATT and CDR2 SNEGSKA (reference sequence). There are 14 residues in the CDR3.

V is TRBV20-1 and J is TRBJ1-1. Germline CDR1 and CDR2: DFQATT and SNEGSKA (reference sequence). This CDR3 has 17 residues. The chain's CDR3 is CSARKNTWQFLNTEAFF.

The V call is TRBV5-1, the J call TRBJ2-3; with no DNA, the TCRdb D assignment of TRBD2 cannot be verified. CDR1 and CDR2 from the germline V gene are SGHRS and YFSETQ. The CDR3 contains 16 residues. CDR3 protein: CASSFPGTSSTDTQYF.

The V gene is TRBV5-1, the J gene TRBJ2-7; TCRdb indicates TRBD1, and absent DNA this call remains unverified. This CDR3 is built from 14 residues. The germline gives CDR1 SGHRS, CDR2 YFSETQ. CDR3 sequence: CASSLASGAYEQYF.

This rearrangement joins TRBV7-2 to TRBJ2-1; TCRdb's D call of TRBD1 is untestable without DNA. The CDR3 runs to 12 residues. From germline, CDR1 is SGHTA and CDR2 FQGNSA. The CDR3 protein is CASSPAPDEQFF.

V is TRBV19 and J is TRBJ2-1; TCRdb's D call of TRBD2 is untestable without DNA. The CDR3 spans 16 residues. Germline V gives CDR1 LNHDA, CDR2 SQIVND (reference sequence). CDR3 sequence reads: CATSWGDLISYNEQFF.

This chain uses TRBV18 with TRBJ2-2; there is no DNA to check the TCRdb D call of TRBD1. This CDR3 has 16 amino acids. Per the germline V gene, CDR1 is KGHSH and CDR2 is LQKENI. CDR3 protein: CASSPDSFTSTGELFF.

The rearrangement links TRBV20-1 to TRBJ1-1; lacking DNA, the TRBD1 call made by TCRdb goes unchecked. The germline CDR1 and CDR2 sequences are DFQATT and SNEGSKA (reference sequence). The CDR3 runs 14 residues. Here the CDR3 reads CSARGDRGDTEAFF.

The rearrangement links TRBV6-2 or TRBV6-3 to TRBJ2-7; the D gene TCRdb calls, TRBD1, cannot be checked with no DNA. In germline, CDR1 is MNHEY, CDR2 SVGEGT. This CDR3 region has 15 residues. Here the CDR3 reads CASTPSRQGAYEQYF.

Here the CDR3 reads CASRLQGSQPQHF. The chain has TRBV2 and TRBJ1-5; the D gene TCRdb calls, TRBD1, cannot be checked with no DNA. The CDR3 has 13 amino acids. Germline V gives CDR1 SNHLY, CDR2 FYNNEI.

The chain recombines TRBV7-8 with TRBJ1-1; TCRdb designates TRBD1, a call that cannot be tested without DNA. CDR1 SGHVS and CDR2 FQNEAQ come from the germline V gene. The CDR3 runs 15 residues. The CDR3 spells CASSERPGAYTEAFF.

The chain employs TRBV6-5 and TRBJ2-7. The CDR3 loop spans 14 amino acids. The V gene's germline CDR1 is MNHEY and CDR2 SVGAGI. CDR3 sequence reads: CASSYKQPSYEQYF.

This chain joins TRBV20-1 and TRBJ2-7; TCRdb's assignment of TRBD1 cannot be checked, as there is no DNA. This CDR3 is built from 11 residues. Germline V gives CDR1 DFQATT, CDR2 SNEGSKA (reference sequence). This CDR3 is CSAREGDRVRF.

The CDR3 region is CASSLYGQTTGNTIYF. The V gene is TRBV7-2, the J gene TRBJ1-3; TCRdb indicates TRBD1, and absent DNA this call remains unverified. CDR1 is SGHTA and CDR2 is FQGNSA in the germline V gene. The CDR3 runs 16 residues.

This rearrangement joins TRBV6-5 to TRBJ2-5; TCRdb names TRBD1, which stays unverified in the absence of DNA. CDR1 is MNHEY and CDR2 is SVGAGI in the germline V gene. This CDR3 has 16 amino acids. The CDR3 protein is CASSWGTGTGGETQYF.

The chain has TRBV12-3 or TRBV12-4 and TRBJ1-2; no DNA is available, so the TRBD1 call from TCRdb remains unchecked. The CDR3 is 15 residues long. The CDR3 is CASSQWEGQGNGYTF.

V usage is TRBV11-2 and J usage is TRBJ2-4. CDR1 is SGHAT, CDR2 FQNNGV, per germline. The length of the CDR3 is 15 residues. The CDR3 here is CASSLGGVAKNIQYF.

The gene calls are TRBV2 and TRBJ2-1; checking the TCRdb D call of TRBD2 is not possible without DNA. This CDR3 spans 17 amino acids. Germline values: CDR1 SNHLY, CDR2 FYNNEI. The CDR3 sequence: CASSGLIKGLVGNEQFF.

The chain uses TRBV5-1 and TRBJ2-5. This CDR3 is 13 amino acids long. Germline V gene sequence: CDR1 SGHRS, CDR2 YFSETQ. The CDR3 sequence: CASSLGPRETQYF.

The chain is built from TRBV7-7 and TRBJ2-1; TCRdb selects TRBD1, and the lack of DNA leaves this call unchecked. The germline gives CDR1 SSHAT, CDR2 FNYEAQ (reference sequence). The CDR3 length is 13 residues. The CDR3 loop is CASSLQGYNEQFF.

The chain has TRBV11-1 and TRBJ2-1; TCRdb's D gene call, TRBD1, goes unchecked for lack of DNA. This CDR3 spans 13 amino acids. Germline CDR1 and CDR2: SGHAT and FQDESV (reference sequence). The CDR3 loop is CASSLRGFNEQFF.

CDR3 region: CSARTAPNSPLHF. This rearrangement joins TRBV20-1 to TRBJ1-6; the D gene TCRdb calls, TRBD1, cannot be checked with no DNA. Germline loops: CDR1 DFQATT, CDR2 SNEGSKA (reference sequence). This CDR3 spans 13 amino acids.

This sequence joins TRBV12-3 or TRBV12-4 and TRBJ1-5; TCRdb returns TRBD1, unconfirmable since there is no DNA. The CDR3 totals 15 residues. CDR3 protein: CASSQGRGMTQPQHF.

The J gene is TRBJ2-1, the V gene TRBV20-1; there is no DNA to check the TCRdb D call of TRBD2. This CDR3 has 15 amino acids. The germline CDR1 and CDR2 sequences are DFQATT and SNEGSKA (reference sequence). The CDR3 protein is CSARRLAGGPSEQFF.

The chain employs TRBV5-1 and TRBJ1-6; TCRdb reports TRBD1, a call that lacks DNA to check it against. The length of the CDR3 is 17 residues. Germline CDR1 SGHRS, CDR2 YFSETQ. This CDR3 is CASSLADRGRNNSPLHF.